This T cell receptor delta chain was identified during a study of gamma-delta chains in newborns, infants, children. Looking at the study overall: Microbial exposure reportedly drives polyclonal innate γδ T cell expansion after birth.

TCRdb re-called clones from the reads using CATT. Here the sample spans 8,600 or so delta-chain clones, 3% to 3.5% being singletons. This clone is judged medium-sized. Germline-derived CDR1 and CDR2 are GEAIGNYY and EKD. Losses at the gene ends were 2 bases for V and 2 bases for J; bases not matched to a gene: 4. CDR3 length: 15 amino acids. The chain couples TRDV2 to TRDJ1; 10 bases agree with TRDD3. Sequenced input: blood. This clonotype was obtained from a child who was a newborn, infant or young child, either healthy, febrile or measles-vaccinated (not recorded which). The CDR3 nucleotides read TGTGCCTGTGACAACTGGGGGATGCGGACCGATAAACTCATCTTT. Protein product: CACDNWGMRTDKLIF.